The T cell receptor beta chain described here comes from a study of blood T cell repertoires in COVID-19. Study overall: Samples of COVID-19 (acute and convalescent) were obtained from the United States, Italy and Spain. Sources were T cells, B-cell-depleted T cells, or PBMCs; the material itself was cDNA or gDNA.

Patients of the Seattle cohort, enrolled during active infection, were followed longitudinally. TCRdb keeps only in-frame clones here, not all; method: immunoSEQ multiplex PCR. This table holds about 99,000 clones, about 91% found once. Specimen: peripheral blood. The origin of this receptor is a man aged 45-65 years with COVID-19, enrolled during active disease.

CDR3 DNA: TGTGCCACCAGTGCCGGTCGCCGGAGCAATCAGCCCCAGCATTTT. Translated, it gives CATSAGRRSNQPQHF. This chain links TRBV24-1 with TRBJ1-5; D gene uncertain. Trimming left V 5 bases short and J 1 base short, with 11 bases between. CDR3 length: 15 residues. The germline V gene encodes CDR1 KGHDR and CDR2 SFDVKD.